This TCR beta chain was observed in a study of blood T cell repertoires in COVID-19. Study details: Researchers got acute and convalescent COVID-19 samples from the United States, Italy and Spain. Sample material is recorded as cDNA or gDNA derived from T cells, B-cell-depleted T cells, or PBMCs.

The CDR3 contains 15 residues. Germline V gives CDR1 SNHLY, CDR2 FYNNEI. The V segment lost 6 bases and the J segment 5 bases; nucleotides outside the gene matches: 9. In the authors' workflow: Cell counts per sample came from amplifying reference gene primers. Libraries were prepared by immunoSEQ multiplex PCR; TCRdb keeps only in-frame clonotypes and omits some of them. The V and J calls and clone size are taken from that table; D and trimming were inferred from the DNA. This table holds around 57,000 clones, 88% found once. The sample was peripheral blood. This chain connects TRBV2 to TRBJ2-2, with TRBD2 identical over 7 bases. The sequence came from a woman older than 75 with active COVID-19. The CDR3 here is CASRDVSGATGELFF. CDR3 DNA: TGTGCCAGCAGGGACGTCAGCGGGGCGACCGGGGAGCTGTTTTTT.